The present T cell receptor beta chain was sequenced within a study of blood T cells in healthy people across ages. Germline CDR1 reads DFQATT; CDR2 reads SNEGSKA (reference sequence). The CDR3 is 12 amino acids. Trimming took 4 bases from V and 11 from J, leaving 17 bases between them. A second PCR of 7 to 11 cycles used a sample-barcoded 5' primer and a J-beta primer mix. TCRdb re-derived calls from the 5' RACE reads in MiXCR, one entry per CDR3 protein. This sample has hundreds of thousands of distinct CDR3 sequences, with around 38% found just once. Material: blood. The TCR was taken from a man older than 75 in good health. The rearrangement uses TRBV20-1 and TRBJ2-5; possibly TRBD1 for D (5 bases). Written as DNA, the CDR3 is TGCAGTGCTACTCAGGGTTACAATGAGCAGTACTTC. This sequence encodes CSATQGYNEQYF.